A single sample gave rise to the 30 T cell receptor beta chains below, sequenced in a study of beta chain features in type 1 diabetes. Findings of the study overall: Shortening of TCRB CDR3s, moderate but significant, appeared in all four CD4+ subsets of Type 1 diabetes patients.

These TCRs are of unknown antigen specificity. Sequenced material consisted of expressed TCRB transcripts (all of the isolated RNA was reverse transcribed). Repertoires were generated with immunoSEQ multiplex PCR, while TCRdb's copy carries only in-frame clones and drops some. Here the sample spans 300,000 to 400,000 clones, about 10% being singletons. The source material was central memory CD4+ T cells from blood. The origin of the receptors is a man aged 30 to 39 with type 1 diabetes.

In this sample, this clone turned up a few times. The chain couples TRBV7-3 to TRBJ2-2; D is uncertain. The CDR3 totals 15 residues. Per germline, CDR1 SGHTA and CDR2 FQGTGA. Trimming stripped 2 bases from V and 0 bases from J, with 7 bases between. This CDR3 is CASSLGWANTGELFF. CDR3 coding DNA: TGTGCCAGCAGCTTAGGCTGGGCGAACACCGGGGAGCTGTTTTTT.

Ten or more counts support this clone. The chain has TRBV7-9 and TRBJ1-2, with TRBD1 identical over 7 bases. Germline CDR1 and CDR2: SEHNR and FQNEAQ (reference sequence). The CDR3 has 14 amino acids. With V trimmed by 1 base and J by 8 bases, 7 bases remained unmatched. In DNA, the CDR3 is TGTGCCAGCAGCTTAGGCACAGGGGCATGGGGCTACACCTTC. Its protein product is CASSLGTGAWGYTF.

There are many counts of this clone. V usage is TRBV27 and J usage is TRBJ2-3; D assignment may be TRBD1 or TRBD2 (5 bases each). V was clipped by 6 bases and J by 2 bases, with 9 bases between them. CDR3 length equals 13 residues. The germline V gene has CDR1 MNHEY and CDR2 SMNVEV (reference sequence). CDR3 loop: CASRRDLTDTQYF. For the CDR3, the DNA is TGTGCCAGCAGGAGGGACCTCACAGATACGCAGTATTTT.

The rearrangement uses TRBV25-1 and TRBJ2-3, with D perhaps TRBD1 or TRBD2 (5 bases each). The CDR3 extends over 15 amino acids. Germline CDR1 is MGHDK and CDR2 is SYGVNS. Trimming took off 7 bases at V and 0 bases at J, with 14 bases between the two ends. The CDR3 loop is CASTPRGQSTDTQYF. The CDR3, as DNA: TGTGCCAGCACCCCCCGGGGCCAGAGCACAGATACGCAGTATTTT.

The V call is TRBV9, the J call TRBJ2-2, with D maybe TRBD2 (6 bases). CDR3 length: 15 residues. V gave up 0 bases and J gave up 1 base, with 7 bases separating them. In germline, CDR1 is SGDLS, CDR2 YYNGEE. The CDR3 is CASSVGGKNTGELFF. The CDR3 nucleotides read TGTGCCAGCAGCGTAGGCGGGAAGAACACCGGGGAGCTGTTTTTT.

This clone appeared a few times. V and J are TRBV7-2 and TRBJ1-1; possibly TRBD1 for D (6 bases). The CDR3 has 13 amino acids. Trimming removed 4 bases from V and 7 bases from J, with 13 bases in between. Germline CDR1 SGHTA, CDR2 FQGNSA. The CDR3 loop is CASSSHRANEAFF. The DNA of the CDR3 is TGTGCCAGCAGCTCCCACAGGGCGAATGAAGCTTTCTTT.

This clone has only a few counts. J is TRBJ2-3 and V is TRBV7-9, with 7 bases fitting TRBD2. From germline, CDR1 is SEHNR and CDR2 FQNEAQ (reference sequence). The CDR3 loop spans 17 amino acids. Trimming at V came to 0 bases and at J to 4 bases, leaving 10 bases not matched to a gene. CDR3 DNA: TGTGCCAGCAGCTTAGCTGTCCAAGGCGGGAGCGCAGATACGCAGTATTTT. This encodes CASSLAVQGGSADTQYF.

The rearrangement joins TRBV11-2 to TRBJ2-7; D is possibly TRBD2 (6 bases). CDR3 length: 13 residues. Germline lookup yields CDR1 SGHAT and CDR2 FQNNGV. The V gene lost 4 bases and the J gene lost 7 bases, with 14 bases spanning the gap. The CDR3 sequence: CASSYGLTGEQYF. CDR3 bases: TGTGCCAGCAGCTACGGACTAACCGGAGAGCAGTACTTC.

The CDR3 nucleotides read TGTGCCACGTCAGGGGGCCAGACAGGCACTGAAGCTTTCTTT. It codes for CATSGGQTGTEAFF. The chain employs TRBV10-3 and TRBJ1-1, with TRBD1 identical over 8 bases. V lost 10 bases, J lost 4 bases, and 11 bases stayed unmatched. The CDR3 covers 14 residues. The germline V gene has CDR1 ENHRY and CDR2 SYGVKD.

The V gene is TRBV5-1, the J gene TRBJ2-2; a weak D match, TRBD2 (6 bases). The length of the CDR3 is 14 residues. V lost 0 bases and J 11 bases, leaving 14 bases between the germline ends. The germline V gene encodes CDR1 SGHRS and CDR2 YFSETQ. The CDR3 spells CASSLARGKDELFF. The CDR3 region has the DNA TGCGCCAGCAGCTTGGCGCGGGGAAAGGATGAGCTGTTTTTT.

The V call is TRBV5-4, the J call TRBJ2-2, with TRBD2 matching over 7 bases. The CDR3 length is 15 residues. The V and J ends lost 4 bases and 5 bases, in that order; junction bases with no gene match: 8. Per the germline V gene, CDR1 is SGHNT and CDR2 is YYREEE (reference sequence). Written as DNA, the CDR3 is TGTGCCAGCAGCCCCGGACTAGTGGGGACCGGGGAGCTGTTTTTT. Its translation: CASSPGLVGTGELFF.

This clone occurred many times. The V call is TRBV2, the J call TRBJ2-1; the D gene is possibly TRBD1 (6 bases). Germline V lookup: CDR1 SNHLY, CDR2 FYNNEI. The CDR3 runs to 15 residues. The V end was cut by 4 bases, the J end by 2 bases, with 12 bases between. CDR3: CASSVNRATYNEQFF. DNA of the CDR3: TGTGCCAGCAGTGTGAACAGGGCGACCTACAATGAGCAGTTCTTC.

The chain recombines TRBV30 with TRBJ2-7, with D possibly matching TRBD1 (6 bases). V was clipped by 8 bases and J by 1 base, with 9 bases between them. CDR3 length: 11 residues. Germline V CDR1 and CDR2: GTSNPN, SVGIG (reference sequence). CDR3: CARGGSYEQYF. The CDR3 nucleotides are TGTGCCCGAGGGGGATCCTACGAGCAGTACTTC.

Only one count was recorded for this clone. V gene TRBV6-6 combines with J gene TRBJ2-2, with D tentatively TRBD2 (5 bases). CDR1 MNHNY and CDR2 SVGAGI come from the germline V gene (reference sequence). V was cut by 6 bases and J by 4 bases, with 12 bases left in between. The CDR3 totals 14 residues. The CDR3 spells CASRSERGTGELFF. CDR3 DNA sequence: TGTGCCAGCAGGTCCGAACGGGGCACCGGGGAGCTGTTTTTT.

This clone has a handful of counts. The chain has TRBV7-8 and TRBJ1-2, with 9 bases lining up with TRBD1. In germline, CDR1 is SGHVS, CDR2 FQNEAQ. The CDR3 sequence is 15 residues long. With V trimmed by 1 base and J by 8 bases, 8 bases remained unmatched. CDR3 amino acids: CASSLEGQGIGGYTF. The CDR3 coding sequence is TGTGCCAGCAGCTTAGAAGGACAGGGGATAGGGGGCTACACCTTC.

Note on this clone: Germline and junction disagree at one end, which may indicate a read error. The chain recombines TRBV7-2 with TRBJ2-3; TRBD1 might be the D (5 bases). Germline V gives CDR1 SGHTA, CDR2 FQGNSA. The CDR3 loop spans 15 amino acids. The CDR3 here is CASSQEEGAQDTQYF. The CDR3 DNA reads TGCGCCAGCAGCCAAGAAGAAGGGGCCCAAGATACGCAGTATTTT.

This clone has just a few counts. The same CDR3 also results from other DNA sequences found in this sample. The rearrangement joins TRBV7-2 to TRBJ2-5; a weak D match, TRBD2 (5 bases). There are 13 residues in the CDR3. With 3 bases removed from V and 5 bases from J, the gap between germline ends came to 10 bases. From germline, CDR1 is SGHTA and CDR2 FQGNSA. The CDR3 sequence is CASSLSGGETQYF. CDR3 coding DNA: TGTGCCAGCAGCTTGAGCGGCGGGGAGACCCAGTACTTC.

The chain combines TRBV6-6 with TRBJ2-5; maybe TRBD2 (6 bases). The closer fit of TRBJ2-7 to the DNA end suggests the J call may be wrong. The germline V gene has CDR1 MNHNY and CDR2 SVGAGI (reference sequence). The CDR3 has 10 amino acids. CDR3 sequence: CASGDYEQYF. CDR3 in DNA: TGTGCATCGGGGGACTACGAGCAGTACTTC.

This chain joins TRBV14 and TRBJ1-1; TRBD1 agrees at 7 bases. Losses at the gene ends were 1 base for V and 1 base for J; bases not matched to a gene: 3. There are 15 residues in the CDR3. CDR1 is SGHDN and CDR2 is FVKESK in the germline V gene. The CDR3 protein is CASSQGRTGNTEAFF. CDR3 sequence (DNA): TGTGCCAGCAGCCAAGGGCGGACAGGGAACACTGAAGCTTTCTTT.

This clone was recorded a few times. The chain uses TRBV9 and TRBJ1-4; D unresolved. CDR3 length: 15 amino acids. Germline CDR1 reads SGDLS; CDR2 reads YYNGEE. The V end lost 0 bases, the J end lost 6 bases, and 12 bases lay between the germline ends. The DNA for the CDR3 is TGTGCCAGCAGCGTAGCTTCAGGAGTTGATGAAAAACTGTTTTTT. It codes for CASSVASGVDEKLFF.

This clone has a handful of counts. The CDR3 bases are TGTGCCAGCAGTTACAGGGTCGCCTACGAGCAGTACTTC. Translating gives CASSYRVAYEQYF. The V call is TRBV27, the J call TRBJ2-7; a possible D gene is TRBD1 (6 bases). Trimming removed 4 bases at V and 2 bases at J, with 9 bases between. CDR3 length: 13 residues. CDR1 and CDR2 (germline): MNHEY, SMNVEV (reference sequence).

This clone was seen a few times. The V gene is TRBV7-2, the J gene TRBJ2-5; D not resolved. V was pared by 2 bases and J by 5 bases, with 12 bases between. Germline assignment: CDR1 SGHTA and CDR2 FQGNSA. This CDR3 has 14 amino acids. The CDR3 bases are TGTGCCAGCAGCTTAAGGAGAGTAGGGGAGACCCAGTACTTC. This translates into CASSLRRVGETQYF.

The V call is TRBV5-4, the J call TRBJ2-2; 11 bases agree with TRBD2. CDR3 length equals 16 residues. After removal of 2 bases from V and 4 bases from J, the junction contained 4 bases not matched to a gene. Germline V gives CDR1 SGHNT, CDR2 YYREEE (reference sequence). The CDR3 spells CASSLGSGRATGELFF. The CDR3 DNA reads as TGTGCCAGCAGCTTAGGTAGCGGGAGGGCCACCGGGGAGCTGTTTTTT.

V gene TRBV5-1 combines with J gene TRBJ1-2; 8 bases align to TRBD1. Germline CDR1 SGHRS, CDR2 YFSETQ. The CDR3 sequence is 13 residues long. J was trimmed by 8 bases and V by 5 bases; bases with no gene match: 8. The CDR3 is CASSSTTGDGYTF. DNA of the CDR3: TGCGCCAGCAGTTCAACGACAGGGGACGGCTACACCTTC.

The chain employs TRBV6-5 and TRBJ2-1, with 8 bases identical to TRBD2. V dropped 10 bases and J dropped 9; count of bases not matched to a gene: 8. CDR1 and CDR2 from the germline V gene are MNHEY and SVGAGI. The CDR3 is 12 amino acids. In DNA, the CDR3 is TGTGCCACCTTCGGGACTAGTGGTGAGCAGTTCTTC. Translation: CATFGTSGEQFF.

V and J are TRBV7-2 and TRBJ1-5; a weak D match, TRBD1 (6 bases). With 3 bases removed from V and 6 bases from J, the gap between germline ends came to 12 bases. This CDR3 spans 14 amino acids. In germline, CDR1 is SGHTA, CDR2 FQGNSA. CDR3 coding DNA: TGTGCCAGCAGCTTGGACAGACGGGGTCAGCCCCAGCATTTT. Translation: CASSLDRRGQPQHF.

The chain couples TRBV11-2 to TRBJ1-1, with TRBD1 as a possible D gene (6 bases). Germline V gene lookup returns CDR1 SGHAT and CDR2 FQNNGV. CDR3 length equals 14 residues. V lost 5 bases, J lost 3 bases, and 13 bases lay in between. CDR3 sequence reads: CASSPQGMDTEAFF. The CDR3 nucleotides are TGTGCCAGCAGCCCGCAGGGGATGGACACTGAAGCTTTCTTT.

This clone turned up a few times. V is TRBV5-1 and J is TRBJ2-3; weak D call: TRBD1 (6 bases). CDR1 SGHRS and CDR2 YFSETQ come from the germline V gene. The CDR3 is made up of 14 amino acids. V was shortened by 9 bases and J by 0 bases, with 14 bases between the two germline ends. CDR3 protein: CATSRTVSTDTQYF. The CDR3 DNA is TGCGCCACCTCACGGACAGTTAGCACAGATACGCAGTATTTT.

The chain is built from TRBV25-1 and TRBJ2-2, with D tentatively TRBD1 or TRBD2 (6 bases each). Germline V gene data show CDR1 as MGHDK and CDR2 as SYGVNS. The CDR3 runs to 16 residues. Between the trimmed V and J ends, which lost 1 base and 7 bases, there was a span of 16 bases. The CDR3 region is CASSEWSGGDHGELFF. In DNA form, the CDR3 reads TGTGCCAGCAGTGAATGGTCCGGGGGCGACCACGGGGAGCTGTTTTTT.

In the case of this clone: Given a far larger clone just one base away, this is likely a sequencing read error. The CDR3 is CASRPSGQETQYF. CDR3 coding DNA: TGTGCCAGCAGGCCCTCGGGTCAGGAGACCCAGTACTTC. This chain uses TRBV7-2 with TRBJ2-5; no firm D call. The V gene lost 6 bases and the J gene lost 5 bases, with 13 bases spanning the gap. This CDR3 region has 13 residues. CDR1 is SGHTA, CDR2 FQGNSA, per germline. Combining the CDR3 with reference TRBV7-2 and TRBJ2-5 gives the whole variable domain GAGVSQSPSNKVTEKGKDVELRCDPISGHTALYWYRQSLGQGLEFLIYFQGNSAPDKSGLPSDRFSAERTGGSVSTLTIQRTQQEDSAVYLCASRPSGQETQYFGPGTRLLVL.